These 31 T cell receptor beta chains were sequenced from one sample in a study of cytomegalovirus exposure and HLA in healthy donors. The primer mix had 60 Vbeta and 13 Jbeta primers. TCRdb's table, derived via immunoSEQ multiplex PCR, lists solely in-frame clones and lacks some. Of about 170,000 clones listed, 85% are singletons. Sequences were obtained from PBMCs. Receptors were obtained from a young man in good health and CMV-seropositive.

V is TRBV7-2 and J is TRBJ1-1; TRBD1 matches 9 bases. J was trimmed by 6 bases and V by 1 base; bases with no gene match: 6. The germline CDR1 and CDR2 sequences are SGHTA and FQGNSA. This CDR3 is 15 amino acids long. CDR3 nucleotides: TGTGCCAGCAGCTTAGTGGGGACAGGGACTTCTGAAGCTTTCTTT. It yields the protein CASSLVGTGTSEAFF.

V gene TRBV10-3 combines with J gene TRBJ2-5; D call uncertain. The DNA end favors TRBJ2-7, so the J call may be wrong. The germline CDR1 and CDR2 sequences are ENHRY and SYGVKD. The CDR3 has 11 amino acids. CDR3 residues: CAISERGEQYF. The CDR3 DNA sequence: TGTGCCATCAGTGAGAGAGGCGAGCAGTACTTC.

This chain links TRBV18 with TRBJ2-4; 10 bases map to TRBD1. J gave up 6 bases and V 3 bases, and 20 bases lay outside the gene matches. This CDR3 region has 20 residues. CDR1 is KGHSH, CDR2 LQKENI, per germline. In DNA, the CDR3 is TGTGCCAGCTCACCCCCGTGGACAGGGGGTACTCTCGGGGTCATAAACATTCAGTACTTC. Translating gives CASSPPWTGGTLGVINIQYF.

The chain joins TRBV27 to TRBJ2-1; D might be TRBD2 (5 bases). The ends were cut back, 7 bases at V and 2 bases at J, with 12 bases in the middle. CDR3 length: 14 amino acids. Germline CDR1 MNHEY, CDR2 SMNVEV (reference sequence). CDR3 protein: CASKPQAAYNEQFF. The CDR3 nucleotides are TGTGCCAGCAAGCCCCAAGCGGCCTACAATGAGCAGTTCTTC.

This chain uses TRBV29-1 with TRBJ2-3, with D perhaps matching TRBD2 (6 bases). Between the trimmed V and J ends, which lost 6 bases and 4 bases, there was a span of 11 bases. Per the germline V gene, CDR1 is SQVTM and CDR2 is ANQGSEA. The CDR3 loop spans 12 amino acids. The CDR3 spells CSVEGLADTQYF. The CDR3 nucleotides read TGCAGCGTGGAGGGACTTGCAGATACGCAGTATTTT.

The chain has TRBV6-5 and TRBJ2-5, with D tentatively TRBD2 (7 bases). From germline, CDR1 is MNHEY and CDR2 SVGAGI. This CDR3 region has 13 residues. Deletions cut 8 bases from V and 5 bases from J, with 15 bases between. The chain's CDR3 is CASQEGGWETQYF. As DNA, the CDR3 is TGTGCCAGCCAGGAGGGGGGGTGGGAGACCCAGTACTTC.

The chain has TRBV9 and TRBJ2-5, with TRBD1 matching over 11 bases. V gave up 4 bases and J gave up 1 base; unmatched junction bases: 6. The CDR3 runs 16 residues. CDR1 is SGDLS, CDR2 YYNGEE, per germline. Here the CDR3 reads CASSPRTGGFQETQYF. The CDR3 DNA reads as TGTGCCAGCAGCCCCCGGACAGGGGGCTTCCAAGAGACCCAGTACTTC.

The CDR3 DNA follows: TGCGCCAGCAGCCCCTTTCGACAGGGGGCCGATCCTTTCTTT. Its protein product is CASSPFRQGADPFF. This chain links TRBV5-1 with TRBJ1-1, with TRBD1 identical over 10 bases. Trimming cost V 4 bases and J 12 bases; bases outside gene matches: 12. CDR3 length: 14 amino acids. From germline, CDR1 is SGHRS and CDR2 YFSETQ.

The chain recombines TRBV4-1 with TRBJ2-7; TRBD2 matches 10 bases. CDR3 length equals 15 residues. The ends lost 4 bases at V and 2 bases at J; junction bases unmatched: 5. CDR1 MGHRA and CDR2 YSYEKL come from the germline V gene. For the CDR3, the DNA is TGCGCCAGCAGCCTTAGCGGGAGGAGCCCCTACGAGCAGTACTTC. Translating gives CASSLSGRSPYEQYF.

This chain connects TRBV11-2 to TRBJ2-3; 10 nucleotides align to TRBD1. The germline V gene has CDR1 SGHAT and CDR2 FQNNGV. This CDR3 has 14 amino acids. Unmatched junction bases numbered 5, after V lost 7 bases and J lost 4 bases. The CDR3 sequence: CASMRDRGSDTQYF. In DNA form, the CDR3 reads TGTGCCAGCATGCGGGACAGGGGTTCAGATACGCAGTATTTT.

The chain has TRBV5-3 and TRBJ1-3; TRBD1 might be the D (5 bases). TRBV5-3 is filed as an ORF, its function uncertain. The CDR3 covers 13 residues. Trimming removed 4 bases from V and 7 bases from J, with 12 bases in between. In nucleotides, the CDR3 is TGTGCCAGAAGCATGGAGCGGGGGAACACCATATATTTT. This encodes CARSMERGNTIYF.

CDR3 DNA: TGCGCCAGCAGCCAAGATACTAGCGCGATAGGGAGTGAGCAGTTCTTC. Its translation: CASSQDTSAIGSEQFF. This rearrangement joins TRBV4-1 to TRBJ2-1; TRBD2 matches at 7 bases. The CDR3 has 16 amino acids. Per germline, CDR1 MGHRA and CDR2 YSYEKL. J lost 9 bases, V lost 0 bases, and 11 bases had no gene match.

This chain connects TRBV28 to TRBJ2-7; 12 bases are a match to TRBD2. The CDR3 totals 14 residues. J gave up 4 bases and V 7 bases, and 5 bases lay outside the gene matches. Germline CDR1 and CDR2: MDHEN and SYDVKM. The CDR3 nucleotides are TGTGCCAGCACCCGGACTAGCGGGACATACGAGCAGTACTTC. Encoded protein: CASTRTSGTYEQYF.

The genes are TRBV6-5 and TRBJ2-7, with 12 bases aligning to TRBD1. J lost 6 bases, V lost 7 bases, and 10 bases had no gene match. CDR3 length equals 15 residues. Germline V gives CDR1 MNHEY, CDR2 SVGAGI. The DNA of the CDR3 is TGTGCCAGCACCGGCCCCGGGACAGGGGGCCGCGAGCAGTACTTC. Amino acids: CASTGPGTGGREQYF.

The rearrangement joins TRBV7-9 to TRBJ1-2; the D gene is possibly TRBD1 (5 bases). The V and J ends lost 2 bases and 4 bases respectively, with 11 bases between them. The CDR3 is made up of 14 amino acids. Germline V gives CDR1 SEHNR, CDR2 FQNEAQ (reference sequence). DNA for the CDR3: TGTGCCAGCAGCTTACAAGGCGGGACCTATGGCTACACCTTC. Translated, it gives CASSLQGGTYGYTF. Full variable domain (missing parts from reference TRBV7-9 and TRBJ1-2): DTGVSQNPRHKITKRGQNVTFRCDPISEHNRLYWYRQTLGQGPEFLTYFQNEAQLEKSRLLSDRFSAERPKGSFSTLEIQRTEQGDSAMYLCASSLQGGTYGYTFGSGTRLTVV.

CDR3 bases: TGCGCCAGCAGCCAAGGGACCTTGAGGGATGAAAAACTGTTTTTT. Amino acid sequence: CASSQGTLRDEKLFF. The chain links TRBV4-1 to TRBJ1-4; D is ambiguous. The V and J ends lost 1 base and 6 bases respectively, with 12 bases between them. Germline CDR1 and CDR2: MGHRA and YSYEKL. This CDR3 is 15 amino acids long.

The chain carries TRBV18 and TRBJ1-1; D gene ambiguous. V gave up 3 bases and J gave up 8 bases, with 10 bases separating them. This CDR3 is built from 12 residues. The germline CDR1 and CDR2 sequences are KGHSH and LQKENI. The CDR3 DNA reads TGTGCCAGCTCACCGATGGGCTTAGAAGCTTTCTTT. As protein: CASSPMGLEAFF.

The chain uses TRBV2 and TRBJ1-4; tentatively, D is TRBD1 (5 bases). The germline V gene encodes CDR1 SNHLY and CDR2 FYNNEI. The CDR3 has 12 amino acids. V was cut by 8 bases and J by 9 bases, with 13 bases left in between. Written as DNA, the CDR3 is TGTGCCAGCCGGATAGACAGTCAAAAACTGTTTTTT. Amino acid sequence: CASRIDSQKLFF.

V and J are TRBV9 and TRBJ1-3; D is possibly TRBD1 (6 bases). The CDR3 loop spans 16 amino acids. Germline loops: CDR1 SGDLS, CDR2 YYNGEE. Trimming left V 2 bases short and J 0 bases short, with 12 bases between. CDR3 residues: CASSVSTGFSGNTIYF. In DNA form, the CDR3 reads TGTGCCAGCAGCGTGAGTACAGGGTTCTCTGGAAACACCATATATTTT. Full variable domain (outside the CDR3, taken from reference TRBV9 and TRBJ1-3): DSGVTQTPKHLITATGQRVTLRCSPRSGDLSVYWYQQSLDQGLQFLIQYYNGEERAKGNILERFSAQQFPDLHSELNLSSLELGDSALYFCASSVSTGFSGNTIYFGEGSWLTVV.

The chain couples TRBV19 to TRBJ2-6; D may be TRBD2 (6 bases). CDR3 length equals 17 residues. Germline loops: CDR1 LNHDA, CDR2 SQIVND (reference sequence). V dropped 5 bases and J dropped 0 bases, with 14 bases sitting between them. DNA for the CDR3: TGTGCCAGTAGTCTCTGGAGGGATCGCTCTGGGGCCAACGTCCTGACTTTC. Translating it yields CASSLWRDRSGANVLTF.

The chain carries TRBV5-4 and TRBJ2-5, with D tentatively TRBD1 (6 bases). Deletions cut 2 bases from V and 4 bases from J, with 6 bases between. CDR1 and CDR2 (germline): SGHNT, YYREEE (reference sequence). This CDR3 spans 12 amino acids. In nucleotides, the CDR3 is TGTGCCAGCAGCTTACAGGGAGAGACCCAGTACTTC. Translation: CASSLQGETQYF.

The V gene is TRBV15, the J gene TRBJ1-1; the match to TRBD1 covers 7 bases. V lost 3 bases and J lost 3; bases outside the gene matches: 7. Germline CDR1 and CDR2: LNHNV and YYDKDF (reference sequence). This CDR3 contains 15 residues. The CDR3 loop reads CATSRDHTGDTEAFF. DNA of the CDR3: TGTGCCACCAGCAGGGATCATACAGGGGACACTGAAGCTTTCTTT. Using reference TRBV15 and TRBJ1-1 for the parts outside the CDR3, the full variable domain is DAMVIQNPRYQVTQFGKPVTLSCSQTLNHNVMYWYQQKSSQAPKLLFHYYDKDFNNEADTPDNFQSRRPNTSFCFLDIRSPGLGDTAMYLCATSRDHTGDTEAFFGQGTRLTVV.

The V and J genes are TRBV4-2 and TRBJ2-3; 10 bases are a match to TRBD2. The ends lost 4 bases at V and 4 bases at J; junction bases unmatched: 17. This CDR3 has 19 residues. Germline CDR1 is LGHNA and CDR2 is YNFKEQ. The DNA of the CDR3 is TGTGCCAGCAGCCTAAGTCTAGCGGGAGAAGGAATGGGGTCAGATACGCAGTATTTT. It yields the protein CASSLSLAGEGMGSDTQYF.

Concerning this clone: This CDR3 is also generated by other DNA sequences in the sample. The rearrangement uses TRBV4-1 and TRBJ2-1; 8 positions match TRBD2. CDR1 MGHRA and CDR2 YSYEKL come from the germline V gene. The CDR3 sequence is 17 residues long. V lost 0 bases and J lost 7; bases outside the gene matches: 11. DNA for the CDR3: TGCGCCAGCAGCCAAGAGAGGGGCGGGGGGCGGAGAAATGAGCAGTTCTTC. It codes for CASSQERGGGRRNEQFF.

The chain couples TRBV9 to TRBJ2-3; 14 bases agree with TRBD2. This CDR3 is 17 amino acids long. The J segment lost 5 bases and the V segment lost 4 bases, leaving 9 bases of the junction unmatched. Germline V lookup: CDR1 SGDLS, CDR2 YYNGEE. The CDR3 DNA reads TGTGCCAGCAGCTCCCGACTAGCGGGAGGGCCGGGAGATACGCAGTATTTT. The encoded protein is CASSSRLAGGPGDTQYF. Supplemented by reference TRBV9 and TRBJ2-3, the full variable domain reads DSGVTQTPKHLITATGQRVTLRCSPRSGDLSVYWYQQSLDQGLQFLIQYYNGEERAKGNILERFSAQQFPDLHSELNLSSLELGDSALYFCASSSRLAGGPGDTQYFGPGTRLTVL.

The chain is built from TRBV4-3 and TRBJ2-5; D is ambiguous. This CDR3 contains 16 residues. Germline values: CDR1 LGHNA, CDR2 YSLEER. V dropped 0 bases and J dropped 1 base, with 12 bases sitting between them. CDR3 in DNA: TGCGCCAGCAGCCAAGATTACAGTACGGCCCAAGAGACCCAGTACTTC. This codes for CASSQDYSTAQETQYF.

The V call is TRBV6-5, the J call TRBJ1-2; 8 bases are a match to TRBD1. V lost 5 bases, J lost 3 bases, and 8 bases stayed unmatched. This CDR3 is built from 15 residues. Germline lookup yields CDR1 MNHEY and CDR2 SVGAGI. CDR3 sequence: CASSNGQGAHYGYTF. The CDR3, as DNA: TGTGCCAGCAGTAATGGACAGGGAGCACACTATGGCTACACCTTC.

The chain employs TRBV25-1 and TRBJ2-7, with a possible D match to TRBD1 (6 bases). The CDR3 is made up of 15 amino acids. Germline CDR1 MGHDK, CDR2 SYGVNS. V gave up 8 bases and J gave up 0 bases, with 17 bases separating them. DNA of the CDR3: TGTGCCAGCTCCTTGGGACACTCGTCCTCCTACGAGCAGTACTTC. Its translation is CASSLGHSSSYEQYF.

The CDR3 loop is CASSFETGGETQYF. CDR3 nucleotides: TGCGCCAGCAGCTTTGAGACAGGGGGAGAGACCCAGTACTTC. The V and J genes are TRBV5-1 and TRBJ2-5; 9 nucleotides align to TRBD1. Per the germline V gene, CDR1 is SGHRS and CDR2 is YFSETQ. The CDR3 extends over 14 amino acids. The V and J ends lost 2 bases and 4 bases, in that order; junction bases with no gene match: 3. The complete variable domain, with remaining parts taken from reference TRBV5-1 and TRBJ2-5, reads KAGVTQTPRYLIKTRGQQVTLSCSPISGHRSVSWYQQTPGQGLQFLFEYFSETQRNKGNFPGRFSGRQFSNSRSEMNVSTLELGDSALYLCASSFETGGETQYFGPGTRLLVL.

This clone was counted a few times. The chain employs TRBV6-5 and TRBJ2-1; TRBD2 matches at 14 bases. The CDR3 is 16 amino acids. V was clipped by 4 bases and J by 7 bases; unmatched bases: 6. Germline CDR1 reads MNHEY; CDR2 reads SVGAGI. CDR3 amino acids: CASSFRTSGRRNEQFF. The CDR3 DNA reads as TGTGCCAGCAGTTTTCGGACTAGCGGGAGGAGAAATGAGCAGTTCTTC.

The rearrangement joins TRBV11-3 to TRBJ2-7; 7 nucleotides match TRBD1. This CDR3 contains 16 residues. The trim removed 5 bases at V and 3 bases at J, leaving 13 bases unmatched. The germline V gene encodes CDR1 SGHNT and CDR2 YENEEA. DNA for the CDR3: TGTGCCAGCAGCCCAAACCGGGACAGACGATTCTACGAGCAGTACTTC. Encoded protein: CASSPNRDRRFYEQYF.